One sample yielded the 24 T cell receptor beta chains listed below, sequenced in a study of blood T cell repertoires in COVID-19. Generated by immunoSEQ multiplex PCR, the TCRdb table keeps only in-frame clones and is missing some. This repertoire shows tens of thousands of clones, over 80% found once; its top ten account for approximately 10%. The sample taken for sequencing was peripheral blood. The receptors were sampled from a woman between 70 and 85 years old with active or convalescent COVID-19.

The chain combines TRBV19 with TRBJ1-5, with D perhaps TRBD1 (6 bases). The CDR3 length is 14 residues. Germline-derived CDR1 and CDR2 are LNHDA and SQIVND (reference sequence). V shed 1 base and J shed 7 bases, with 11 bases lying between them. The CDR3 nucleotides read TGTGCCAGTAGTATAGTACAGGGAAGGCAGCCCCAGCATTTT. Its translation: CASSIVQGRQPQHF.

This clone occurred a few times. The chain has TRBV10-1 and TRBJ2-7; TRBD1 is a possible D gene (6 bases). From germline, CDR1 is WNHNN and CDR2 SYGVQD (reference sequence). The CDR3 contains 15 residues. V was trimmed by 2 bases and J by 2 bases, leaving 13 bases between them. The CDR3 region is CASSEGQRGAYEQYF. CDR3 DNA: TGCGCCAGCAGTGAGGGACAGAGGGGAGCCTACGAGCAGTACTTC.

The CDR3 DNA reads TGTGCCAGCAGTTACTTGGACAGGCAGCCCCAGCATTTT. It encodes CASSYLDRQPQHF. The chain couples TRBV6-2 or TRBV6-3 to TRBJ1-5; 7 nucleotides align to TRBD1. V trimming: 1 base; J trimming: 7 bases; junction bases outside the gene matches: 1. The CDR3 loop spans 13 amino acids. The germline V gene has CDR1 MNHEY and CDR2 SVGEGT.

This rearrangement joins TRBV18 to TRBJ1-3; D remains ambiguous. Germline CDR1 reads KGHSH; CDR2 reads LQKENI. V gave up 3 bases and J gave up 0 bases, with 12 bases separating them. The CDR3 has 16 residues. The CDR3 bases are TGTGCCAGCTCACCCCTGATGCCTAACTCTGGAAACACCATATATTTT. Translating it yields CASSPLMPNSGNTIYF.

The chain has TRBV5-1 and TRBJ2-7; 8 bases agree with TRBD1. CDR3 size: 15 residues. The germline gives CDR1 SGHRS, CDR2 YFSETQ. Trimming took 4 bases from V and 2 from J; bases not matched to a gene: 8. CDR3: CASSTGQGSTYEQYF. CDR3 sequence (DNA): TGCGCCAGCAGCACCGGACAGGGTTCTACCTACGAGCAGTACTTC.

Only a few counts were recorded for this clone. V is TRBV6-5 and J is TRBJ1-2, with TRBD1 matching 10 bases. The V segment lost 5 bases and the J segment 4 bases; nucleotides outside the gene matches: 4. The CDR3 is 14 amino acids. Germline CDR1 reads MNHEY; CDR2 reads SVGAGI. CDR3 in amino acids: CASSRDRGFYGYTF. Here the CDR3 DNA reads TGTGCCAGCAGTAGGGACAGGGGATTCTATGGCTACACCTTC.

J is TRBJ2-1 and V is TRBV11-2, with 8 positions matching TRBD2. The junction had 11 bases not matched to a gene; V was cut back by 4 bases and J by 9 bases. Germline V gene lookup returns CDR1 SGHAT and CDR2 FQNNGV. The CDR3 is 15 residues long. The CDR3 DNA is TGTGCCAGCAGCTCTAGAGCGGGAGCGTCGGGTGAGCAGTTCTTC. Amino acid sequence: CASSSRAGASGEQFF.

Points on this clone: Other nucleotide sequences in the sample specify the same CDR3. V usage is TRBV2 and J usage is TRBJ2-2; TRBD2 aligns across 8 bases. J lost 5 bases, V lost 6 bases, and 8 bases had no gene match. Germline lookup yields CDR1 SNHLY and CDR2 FYNNEI. This CDR3 has 15 amino acids. The CDR3: CASSISGLVTGELFF. The CDR3, as DNA: TGTGCCAGCAGCATCTCGGGACTAGTAACCGGGGAGCTGTTTTTT. The complete variable domain, with remaining parts taken from reference TRBV2 and TRBJ2-2, reads EPEVTQTPSHQVTQMGQEVILRCVPISNHLYFYWYRQILGQKVEFLVSFYNNEISEKSEIFDDQFSVERPDGSNFTLKIRSTKLEDSAMYFCASSISGLVTGELFFGEGSRLTVL.

The V call is TRBV28, the J call TRBJ1-1; 7 nucleotides align to TRBD1. There are 16 residues in the CDR3. The junction had 9 bases not matched to a gene; V was cut back by 5 bases and J by 0 bases. From germline, CDR1 is MDHEN and CDR2 SYDVKM. CDR3 residues: CASSQQGRFVNTEAFF. The CDR3 bases are TGTGCCAGCAGTCAACAGGGGAGGTTCGTGAACACTGAAGCTTTCTTT. Complete variable domain (other parts from reference TRBV28 and TRBJ1-1): DVKVTQSSRYLVKRTGEKVFLECVQDMDHENMFWYRQDPGLGLRLIYFSYDVKMKEKGDIPEGYSVSREKKERFSLILESASTNQTSMYLCASSQQGRFVNTEAFFGQGTRLTVV.

CDR3 coding DNA: TGTGCCAGCATTTGGGCTACGGGAAATCAGCCCCAGCATTTT. This sequence encodes CASIWATGNQPQHF. The genes are TRBV27 and TRBJ1-5; D is uncertain. Trimming took off 7 bases at V and 4 bases at J, with 14 bases between the two ends. Germline V CDR1 and CDR2: MNHEY, SMNVEV (reference sequence). There are 14 residues in the CDR3.

This chain joins TRBV6-6 and TRBJ1-1; D is perhaps TRBD1 (6 bases). Germline V gene sequence: CDR1 MNHNY, CDR2 SVGAGI (reference sequence). The CDR3 contains 14 residues. V was shortened by 4 bases and J by 0 bases, with 9 bases between the two germline ends. The CDR3 here is CASSLGALNTEAFF. For the CDR3, the DNA is TGTGCCAGCAGTTTGGGGGCATTGAACACTGAAGCTTTCTTT.

The V gene is TRBV14, the J gene TRBJ1-2; D perhaps matches TRBD1 (6 bases). The CDR3 extends over 16 amino acids. Trimming pared 1 base from V and 2 bases from J, leaving 14 bases between. CDR1 and CDR2 (germline): SGHDN, FVKESK. For the CDR3, the DNA is TGTGCCAGCAGCCAAGGGACCACCAGGGGAAACTATGGCTACACCTTC. Translated, it gives CASSQGTTRGNYGYTF.

The genes are TRBV28 and TRBJ1-3, with 9 bases that match TRBD1. The CDR3 extends over 19 amino acids. The V gene end was trimmed by 4 bases and the J gene end by 2 bases; junction bases not matched to a gene: 15. Germline V lookup: CDR1 MDHEN, CDR2 SYDVKM. The CDR3 is CASSSPMDRGTVTGNTIYF. CDR3 bases: TGTGCCAGCAGTTCCCCAATGGACAGGGGAACAGTGACTGGAAACACCATATATTTT.

The chain uses TRBV7-2 and TRBJ1-1; D is possibly TRBD1 (5 bases). This CDR3 has 15 amino acids. Germline loops: CDR1 SGHTA, CDR2 FQGNSA. V lost 5 bases, J lost 5 bases, and 18 bases lay in between. This chain's CDR3 is CASSPGGPRWTEAFF. CDR3 DNA sequence: TGTGCCAGCAGCCCGGGGGGTCCCCGGTGGACTGAAGCTTTCTTT.

The V gene is TRBV11-2, the J gene TRBJ2-1, with 13 bases aligning to TRBD2. The CDR3 runs to 19 residues. Trimming cost V 2 bases and J 6 bases; bases outside gene matches: 13. Looked up from germline, CDR1 is SGHAT and CDR2 is FQNNGV. CDR3 region: CASSLRIRLAGGVGNEQFF. The CDR3 DNA sequence: TGTGCCAGCAGCTTAAGGATCCGACTAGCGGGGGGCGTGGGCAATGAGCAGTTCTTC. Together with reference TRBV11-2 and TRBJ2-1, the CDR3 gives the full variable domain: EAGVAQSPRYKIIEKRQSVAFWCNPISGHATLYWYQQILGQGPKLLIQFQNNGVVDDSQLPKDRFSAERLKGVDSTLKIQPAKLEDSAVYLCASSLRIRLAGGVGNEQFFGPGTRLTVL.

This sequence joins TRBV28 and TRBJ2-2; the match to TRBD2 covers 9 bases. Trimming took 2 bases from V and 2 from J; bases not matched to a gene: 3. CDR1 is MDHEN and CDR2 is SYDVKM in the germline V gene. CDR3 length: 16 amino acids. CDR3 DNA: TGTGCCAGCAGTTTAAGAGCGGGGGGTAACACCGGGGAGCTGTTTTTT. As protein: CASSLRAGGNTGELFF.

The chain is built from TRBV9 and TRBJ2-1, with 10 nucleotides matching TRBD2. This CDR3 has 12 residues. Germline V lookup: CDR1 SGDLS, CDR2 YYNGEE. V was clipped by 8 bases and J by 10 bases; unmatched bases: 6. CDR3 region: CASTFSGGEQFF. The CDR3 nucleotides read TGTGCCAGTACCTTTAGCGGGGGGGAGCAGTTCTTC.

The CDR3 coding sequence is TGTGCCAGCAGCCCCATGGACACGATTGCCGAAGCTTTCTTT. Residues: CASSPMDTIAEAFF. V usage is TRBV7-2 and J usage is TRBJ1-1; weak D call: TRBD1 (5 bases). This CDR3 comprises 14 residues. Germline CDR1 is SGHTA and CDR2 is FQGNSA. Trimming shortened V by 5 bases and J by 8 bases, and 18 bases separated the two germline ends.

This chain joins TRBV4-1 and TRBJ1-1; D may be TRBD1 (5 bases). Deletions cut 0 bases from V and 1 base from J, with 9 bases between. This CDR3 is 15 amino acids long. Germline CDR1 and CDR2: MGHRA and YSYEKL. Written as DNA, the CDR3 is TGCGCCAGCAGCCAAGATGGGGCTTCGAACACTGAAGCTTTCTTT. This codes for CASSQDGASNTEAFF.

The V and J genes are TRBV5-4 and TRBJ1-6; TRBD1 matches at 8 bases. Germline-derived CDR1 and CDR2 are SGHNT and YYREEE (reference sequence). The CDR3 covers 14 residues. V shed 4 bases, J shed 7 bases, and the junction held 4 bases outside the gene matches. CDR3 residues: CASSPGGGNSPLHF. DNA of the CDR3: TGTGCCAGCAGCCCAGGGGGCGGGAATTCACCCCTCCACTTT.

The rearrangement links TRBV5-1 to TRBJ2-1, with TRBD1 matching 10 bases. The CDR3 length is 14 residues. Unmatched junction bases numbered 4, after V lost 3 bases and J lost 7 bases. From germline, CDR1 is SGHRS and CDR2 YFSETQ. The chain's CDR3 is CASSSGTGANEQFF. CDR3 DNA: TGCGCCAGCAGCTCCGGGACAGGGGCGAATGAGCAGTTCTTC. Looking up the rest from reference TRBV5-1 and TRBJ2-1 gives the full variable domain: KAGVTQTPRYLIKTRGQQVTLSCSPISGHRSVSWYQQTPGQGLQFLFEYFSETQRNKGNFPGRFSGRQFSNSRSEMNVSTLELGDSALYLCASSSGTGANEQFFGPGTRLTVL.

This chain links TRBV6-2 or TRBV6-3 with TRBJ1-5; TRBD1 aligns across 7 bases. Germline V gives CDR1 MNHEY, CDR2 SVGEGT. Trimming cost V 5 bases and J 4 bases; bases outside gene matches: 8. There are 15 residues in the CDR3. The CDR3 here is CASSREGQKNQPQHF. The DNA of the CDR3 is TGTGCCAGCAGTAGAGAGGGACAGAAAAATCAGCCCCAGCATTTT.

CDR3 sequence: CASSRQDRGYVVTEAFF. CDR3 nucleotide sequence: TGTGCCAGTAGTAGGCAAGACAGGGGGTACGTGGTCACTGAAGCTTTCTTT. The chain combines TRBV19 with TRBJ1-1; 9 bases fit TRBD1. The V gene's germline CDR1 is LNHDA and CDR2 SQIVND (reference sequence). With V trimmed by 4 bases and J by 4 bases, 13 bases remained unmatched. The CDR3 is 17 amino acids.

The gene calls are TRBV7-9 and TRBJ1-1, with D possibly matching TRBD1 (6 bases). The V gene's germline CDR1 is SEHNR and CDR2 FQNEAQ (reference sequence). The CDR3 totals 15 residues. Deletions cut 3 bases from V and 1 base from J, with 12 bases between. CDR3 residues: CASSLDSWTNTEAFF. The CDR3 DNA is TGTGCCAGCAGCTTGGACAGCTGGACGAACACTGAAGCTTTCTTT.